This entry lists 25 T cell receptor beta chains sequenced from one sample in a study of blood T cell repertoires in COVID-19. Sequenced by immunoSEQ multiplex PCR; TCRdb stores in-frame clones only, minus some. The sample includes approximately 450,000 clones, 80% to 90% of them seen just once. Input material: PBMCs or T cells enriched from blood (not recorded which). The receptor source for this set is a man between 25 and 39 years old who had recovered from COVID-19.

V usage is TRBV24-1 and J usage is TRBJ2-3; D gene ambiguous. The CDR3 length is 16 residues. CDR1 and CDR2 (germline): KGHDR, SFDVKD. The V gene lost 3 bases and the J gene lost 2 bases, with 14 bases spanning the gap. CDR3 sequence reads: CATSDIQRSPTDTQYF. CDR3 nucleotides: TGTGCCACCAGTGATATACAACGATCACCCACAGATACGCAGTATTTT.

CDR3 region: CASSPSVAGGPAGGTQYF. The CDR3 DNA reads as TGTGCCAGCAGCCCCAGTGTAGCGGGAGGGCCGGCGGGGGGGACCCAGTACTTC. The J gene is TRBJ2-5, the V gene TRBV7-2; 11 bases line up with TRBD2. The CDR3 runs to 18 residues. Trimming cost V 5 bases and J 7 bases; bases outside gene matches: 18. The germline V gene encodes CDR1 SGHTA and CDR2 FQGNSA.

The CDR3 here is CASSRGTSGNNEQFF. For the CDR3, the DNA is TGTGCCAGCAGCCGCGGGACTAGCGGCAACAATGAGCAGTTCTTC. This chain uses TRBV7-9 with TRBJ2-1; TRBD2 matches at 11 bases. V lost 5 bases and J lost 5; bases outside the gene matches: 5. The length of the CDR3 is 15 residues. Germline V gene sequence: CDR1 SEHNR, CDR2 FQNEAQ (reference sequence).

The genes are TRBV10-1 and TRBJ1-2, with 7 bases that match TRBD1. V shed 4 bases and J 2 bases; nucleotides not matched to a gene: 4. The germline gives CDR1 WNHNN, CDR2 SYGVQD (reference sequence). This CDR3 is 14 amino acids long. The CDR3 region has the DNA TGCGCCAGCAGTGGACAGGGATTCAACTATGGCTACACCTTC. It codes for CASSGQGFNYGYTF.

The chain joins TRBV11-2 to TRBJ1-1; tentatively, D is TRBD1 (5 bases). This CDR3 region has 16 residues. The germline gives CDR1 SGHAT, CDR2 FQNNGV. With 0 bases removed from V and 5 bases from J, the gap between germline ends came to 16 bases. The CDR3 sequence is CASSLEGSQGLTEAFF. The CDR3 DNA follows: TGTGCCAGCAGCTTAGAGGGCTCTCAGGGTTTGACTGAAGCTTTCTTT. Complete variable domain (other parts from reference TRBV11-2 and TRBJ1-1): EAGVAQSPRYKIIEKRQSVAFWCNPISGHATLYWYQQILGQGPKLLIQFQNNGVVDDSQLPKDRFSAERLKGVDSTLKIQPAKLEDSAVYLCASSLEGSQGLTEAFFGQGTRLTVV.

The chain couples TRBV2 to TRBJ2-5; 11 nucleotides line up with TRBD2. Per the germline V gene, CDR1 is SNHLY and CDR2 is FYNNEI. The CDR3 runs 15 residues. V lost 6 bases, J lost 4 bases, and 7 bases stayed unmatched. CDR3 amino acids: CASSPTSGRGETQYF. CDR3 sequence (DNA): TGTGCCAGCAGCCCAACTAGCGGGAGAGGAGAGACCCAGTACTTC.

V is TRBV9 and J is TRBJ2-3, with 7 bases matching TRBD2. Trimming at V came to 3 bases and at J to 0 bases, leaving 7 bases not matched to a gene. Looked up from germline, CDR1 is SGDLS and CDR2 is YYNGEE. The CDR3 runs 16 residues. In DNA form, the CDR3 reads TGTGCCAGCAGCGCCCGACTAGCCTTCAGCACAGATACGCAGTATTTT. Amino acids: CASSARLAFSTDTQYF.

This clone occurred once. One end of the junction fails to match germline, which may point to a read error. J is TRBJ2-4 and V is TRBV2, with TRBD1 matching 9 bases. Germline-derived CDR1 and CDR2 are SNHLY and FYNNEI. The CDR3 has 17 amino acids. The CDR3 region is CASREVWTGAAENIQYF. Written as DNA, the CDR3 is TGTGCCAGCAGGGAAGTATGGACAGGGGCGGCTGAGAACATTCAGTACTTC. The full variable domain, completed using reference TRBV2 and TRBJ2-4, is EPEVTQTPSHQVTQMGQEVILRCVPISNHLYFYWYRQILGQKVEFLVSFYNNEISEKSEIFDDQFSVERPDGSNFTLKIRSTKLEDSAMYFCASREVWTGAAENIQYFGAGTRLSVL.

The chain joins TRBV4-1 to TRBJ2-7, with TRBD2 matching 10 bases. In germline, CDR1 is MGHRA, CDR2 YSYEKL. Trimming removed 0 bases from V and 10 bases from J; junction bases left unmatched: 6. The CDR3 totals 14 residues. The CDR3 DNA follows: TGCGCCAGCAGCCAAGAGATTAGCGGGAGGTCACAGTACTTC. Amino acid sequence: CASSQEISGRSQYF.

The CDR3 spells CASRSSGTANYEQYF. The DNA of the CDR3 is TGTGCCAGCAGAAGCTCCGGGACAGCGAACTACGAGCAGTACTTC. This sequence joins TRBV28 and TRBJ2-7; 7 nucleotides match TRBD1. From germline, CDR1 is MDHEN and CDR2 SYDVKM. The trim removed 6 bases at V and 3 bases at J, leaving 11 bases unmatched. This CDR3 region has 15 residues.

The chain combines TRBV6-5 with TRBJ2-1; 7 bases are a match to TRBD2. The length of the CDR3 is 12 residues. Trimming took 5 bases from V and 12 from J; bases not matched to a gene: 7. CDR1 is MNHEY and CDR2 is SVGAGI in the germline V gene. CDR3 protein: CASSPWEGRQFF. The CDR3 nucleotides read TGTGCCAGCAGTCCTTGGGAGGGCCGGCAGTTCTTC.

The V and J genes are TRBV19 and TRBJ2-1; TRBD2 matches 11 bases. Trimming at V came to 1 base and at J to 8 bases, leaving 10 bases not matched to a gene. This CDR3 is built from 17 residues. Germline CDR1 and CDR2: LNHDA and SQIVND (reference sequence). For the CDR3, the DNA is TGTGCCAGTAGTATAGGTGCTAGCGGGAGGTGGGATCATGAGCAGTTCTTC. Its protein is CASSIGASGRWDHEQFF. The whole variable domain, remainder taken from reference TRBV19 and TRBJ2-1, is DGGITQSPKYLFRKEGQNVTLSCEQNLNHDAMYWYRQDPGQGLRLIYYSQIVNDFQKGDIAEGYSVSREKKESFPLTVTSAQKNPTAFYLCASSIGASGRWDHEQFFGPGTRLTVL.

This chain links TRBV2 with TRBJ1-2; 7 nucleotides agree with TRBD1. The length of the CDR3 is 14 residues. V dropped 7 bases and J dropped 7; count of bases not matched to a gene: 12. Germline values: CDR1 SNHLY, CDR2 FYNNEI. The CDR3 DNA is TGTGCCAGCACTACGGACAGGAAGGTTGGTGGCTACACCTTC. This gives the protein CASTTDRKVGGYTF.

This clone was detected once. This chain uses TRBV5-4 with TRBJ1-4; possibly TRBD1 for D (6 bases). Trimming cost V 0 bases and J 6 bases, with 15 bases left between them. In germline, CDR1 is SGHNT, CDR2 YYREEE (reference sequence). CDR3 length equals 16 residues. The CDR3 loop reads CASSLGQRGGDEKLFF. CDR3 DNA: TGTGCCAGCAGCTTGGGACAGAGGGGGGGGGATGAAAAACTGTTTTTT.

The gene calls are TRBV2 and TRBJ2-7; TRBD2 might be the D (5 bases). Germline CDR1 is SNHLY and CDR2 is FYNNEI. CDR3 size: 12 residues. Deletions cut 8 bases from V and 4 bases from J, with 12 bases between. The CDR3 reads CASYKLGYEQYF. CDR3 nucleotides: TGTGCCAGCTATAAACTAGGATACGAGCAGTACTTC.

This clone has just one count. The chain employs TRBV9 and TRBJ1-2; 9 bases agree with TRBD1. Trimming cost V 8 bases and J 4 bases; bases outside gene matches: 9. The germline CDR1 and CDR2 sequences are SGDLS and YYNGEE. This CDR3 contains 14 residues. CDR3 in amino acids: CASTRGQGTYGYTF. For the CDR3, the DNA is TGTGCCAGTACAAGGGGACAGGGTACCTATGGCTACACCTTC. The full variable domain, rest sourced from reference TRBV9 and TRBJ1-2, is DSGVTQTPKHLITATGQRVTLRCSPRSGDLSVYWYQQSLDQGLQFLIQYYNGEERAKGNILERFSAQQFPDLHSELNLSSLELGDSALYFCASTRGQGTYGYTFGSGTRLTVV.

The rearrangement links TRBV6-5 to TRBJ1-5; weak D call: TRBD1 (5 bases). Germline V gene data show CDR1 as MNHEY and CDR2 as SVGAGI. V shed 6 bases and J shed 7 bases, with 13 bases lying between them. The CDR3 sequence is 13 residues long. The CDR3 spells CASRSQASQPQHF. The CDR3 DNA follows: TGTGCCAGCAGATCACAGGCCTCCCAGCCCCAGCATTTT.

The chain links TRBV10-1 to TRBJ2-2, with D possibly being TRBD2 (6 bases). V shed 4 bases and J shed 4 bases, with 16 bases lying between them. The CDR3 runs to 16 residues. Germline CDR1 WNHNN, CDR2 SYGVQD (reference sequence). The CDR3 DNA reads as TGCGCCAGCAGTGCTACCCCGGGGGATTCCACCGGGGAGCTGTTTTTT. It codes for CASSATPGDSTGELFF.

The gene calls are TRBV30 and TRBJ1-1, with D hard to call. The V and J ends lost 3 bases and 5 bases respectively, with 13 bases between them. Germline V CDR1 and CDR2: GTSNPN, SVGIG (reference sequence). The CDR3 is 13 amino acids. As DNA, the CDR3 is TGTGCCTGGAGGCGGAGGCAAAATACTGAAGCTTTCTTT. Translated: CAWRRRQNTEAFF.

The chain joins TRBV3-1 (or the pseudogene TRBV3-2) to TRBJ2-1; 7 bases are shared with TRBD2. The CDR3 extends over 17 amino acids. Per germline, CDR1 LGHDT and CDR2 YNNKEL (reference sequence). Trimming cost V 1 base and J 7 bases; bases outside gene matches: 13. The CDR3, as DNA: TGTGCCAGCAGCCAAGTGGTGGCGGGGGTGAGGAGGAATGAGCAGTTCTTC. Residues: CASSQVVAGVRRNEQFF.

CDR3 sequence: CASSFSFETQYF. CDR3 nucleotide sequence: TGTGCCAGCAGCTTTTCCTTTGAGACCCAGTACTTC. V usage is TRBV7-9 and J usage is TRBJ2-5; D unclear. Germline assignment: CDR1 SEHNR and CDR2 FQNEAQ (reference sequence). The CDR3 has 12 amino acids. V was shortened by 3 bases and J by 5 bases, with 7 bases between the two germline ends.

This rearrangement joins TRBV7-2 to TRBJ2-7; D gene uncertain. Looked up from germline, CDR1 is SGHTA and CDR2 is FQGNSA. This CDR3 comprises 12 residues. Deletions cut 1 base from V and 3 bases from J, with 4 bases between. The CDR3 DNA reads as TGTGCCAGCAGCTTAGTTATCTACGAGCAGTACTTC. Protein: CASSLVIYEQYF.

The rearrangement joins TRBV9 to TRBJ2-7, with 10 positions matching TRBD1. CDR1 is SGDLS, CDR2 YYNGEE, per germline. Trimming cost V 0 bases and J 3 bases; bases outside gene matches: 3. The CDR3 runs 15 residues. This CDR3 is CASSVAGTGVYEQYF. The CDR3 DNA reads as TGTGCCAGCAGCGTAGCCGGGACAGGGGTCTACGAGCAGTACTTC.

The chain carries TRBV11-3 and TRBJ2-1; no firm D call. Trimming pared 2 bases from V and 8 bases from J, leaving 16 bases between. The CDR3 has 15 amino acids. CDR1 SGHNT and CDR2 YENEEA come from the germline V gene. The DNA for the CDR3 is TGTGCCAGCAGCTTAAGCTTTGGAGTTGGCGATGAGCAGTTCTTC. Translation: CASSLSFGVGDEQFF.

The chain recombines TRBV28 with TRBJ1-1; D is unclear. V was trimmed by 6 bases and J by 9 bases, leaving 17 bases between them. The germline gives CDR1 MDHEN, CDR2 SYDVKM. This CDR3 region has 13 residues. The CDR3 protein is CASSYNLQPKAFF. In nucleotides, the CDR3 is TGTGCCAGCAGCTATAACCTACAGCCTAAAGCTTTCTTT.